This entry concerns a single T cell receptor beta chain. Its antigen remains unidentified. The sample comes from a study of T-cell memory formation after mild COVID-19. Trimming took 5 bases from V and 1 from J, leaving 5 bases between them. The CDR3 has 12 amino acids. Germline assignment: CDR1 LGHDT and CDR2 YNNKEL (reference sequence). General study results and limits: Mainly CM and EM harbored the contracting CD4+ clones; mainly EMRA harbored the CD8+ ones. Clones from the second wave (peaking day 37) had unconfirmed SARS-CoV-2 specificity. Day 15 to 85 contracting clones showed balanced CD4/CD8; later expanders leaned CD4+.

5'RACE with constant-segment primers built TCRalpha and TCRbeta cDNA libraries with UMIs. TCRdb called the 5' RACE reads again in MiXCR, with one record for every CDR3 protein. The table lists 150,000 to 200,000 distinct CDR3 sequences, about a third of them singletons. The gene calls are TRBV3-1 and TRBJ1-1; D not resolved. The TCR originated in an adult woman who had mild COVID-19 (a few samples of this study predate the infection). Cell type and time point are not known. The sample taken for sequencing was PBMCs or a T cell subset sorted from them (not recorded which). The CDR3 DNA reads TGTGCCAGCAGCAAGAGGAACACTGAAGCTTTCTTT. Its protein is CASSKRNTEAFF.